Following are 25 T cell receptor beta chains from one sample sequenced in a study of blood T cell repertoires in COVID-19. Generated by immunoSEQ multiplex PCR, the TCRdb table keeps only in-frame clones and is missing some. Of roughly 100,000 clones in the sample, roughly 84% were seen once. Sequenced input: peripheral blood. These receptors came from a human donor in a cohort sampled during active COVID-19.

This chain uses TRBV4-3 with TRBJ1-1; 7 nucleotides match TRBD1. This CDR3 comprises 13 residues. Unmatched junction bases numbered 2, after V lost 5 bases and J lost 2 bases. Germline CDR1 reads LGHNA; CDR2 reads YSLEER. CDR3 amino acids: CASSYRGNTEAFF. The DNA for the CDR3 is TGCGCCAGCAGCTACAGGGGTAACACTGAAGCTTTCTTT.

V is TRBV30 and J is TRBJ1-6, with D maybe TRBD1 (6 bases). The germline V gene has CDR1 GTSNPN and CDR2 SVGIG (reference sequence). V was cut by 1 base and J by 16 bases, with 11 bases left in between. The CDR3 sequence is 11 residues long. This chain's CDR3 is CAWSANQGLHF. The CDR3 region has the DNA TGTGCCTGGAGTGCCAATCAGGGGCTCCACTTT. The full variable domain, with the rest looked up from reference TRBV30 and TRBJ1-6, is SQTIHQWPATLVQPVGSPLSLECTVEGTSNPNLYWYRQAAGRGLQLLFYSVGIGQISSEVPQNLSASRPQDRQFILSSKKLLLSDSGFYLCAWSANQGLHFGNGTRLTVT.

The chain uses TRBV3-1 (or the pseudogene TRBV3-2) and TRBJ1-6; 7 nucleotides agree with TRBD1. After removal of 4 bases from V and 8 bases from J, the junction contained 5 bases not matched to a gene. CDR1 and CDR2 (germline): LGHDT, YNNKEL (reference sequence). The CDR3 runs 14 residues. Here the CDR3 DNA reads TGTGCCAGCAGCCGACAGGGTTCCTATTCACCCCTCCACTTT. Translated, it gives CASSRQGSYSPLHF.

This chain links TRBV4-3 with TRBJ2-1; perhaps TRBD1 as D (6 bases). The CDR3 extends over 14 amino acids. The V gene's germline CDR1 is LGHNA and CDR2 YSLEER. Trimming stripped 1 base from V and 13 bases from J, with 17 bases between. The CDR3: CASSQGQGGRAQFF. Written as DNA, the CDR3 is TGCGCCAGCAGCCAAGGACAAGGGGGACGGGCCCAGTTCTTC.

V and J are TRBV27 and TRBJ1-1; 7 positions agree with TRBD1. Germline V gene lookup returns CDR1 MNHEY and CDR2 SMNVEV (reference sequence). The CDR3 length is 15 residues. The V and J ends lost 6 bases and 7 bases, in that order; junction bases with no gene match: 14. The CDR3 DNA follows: TGTGCCAGCAGCCTAACCAGCCCAGGGGGGTTTGAAGCTTTCTTT. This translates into CASSLTSPGGFEAFF.

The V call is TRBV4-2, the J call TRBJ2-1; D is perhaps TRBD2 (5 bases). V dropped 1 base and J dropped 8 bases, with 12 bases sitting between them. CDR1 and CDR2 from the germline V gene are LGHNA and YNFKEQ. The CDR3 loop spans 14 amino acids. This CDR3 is CASSQVARDDEQFF. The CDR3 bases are TGTGCCAGCAGCCAAGTAGCGAGAGACGATGAGCAGTTCTTC.

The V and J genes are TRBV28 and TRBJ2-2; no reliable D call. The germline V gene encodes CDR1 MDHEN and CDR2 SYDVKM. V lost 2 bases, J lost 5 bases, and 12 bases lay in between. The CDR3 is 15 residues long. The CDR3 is CASSLSLQYTGELFF. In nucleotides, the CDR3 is TGTGCCAGCAGTTTAAGTTTACAGTATACCGGGGAGCTGTTTTTT.

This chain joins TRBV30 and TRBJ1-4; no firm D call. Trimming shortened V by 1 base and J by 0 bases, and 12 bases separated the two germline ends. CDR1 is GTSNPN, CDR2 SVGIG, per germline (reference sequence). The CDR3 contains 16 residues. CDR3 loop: CAWSGPLGTTNEKLFF. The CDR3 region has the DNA TGTGCCTGGAGTGGCCCCCTCGGGACAACTAATGAAAAACTGTTTTTT.

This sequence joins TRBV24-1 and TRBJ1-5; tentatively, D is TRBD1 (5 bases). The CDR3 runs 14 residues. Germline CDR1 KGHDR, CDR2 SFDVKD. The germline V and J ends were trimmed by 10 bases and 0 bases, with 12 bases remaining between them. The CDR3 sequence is CATSPGLSNQPQHF. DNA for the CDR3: TGTGCCACTTCACCGGGACTTAGCAATCAGCCCCAGCATTTT.

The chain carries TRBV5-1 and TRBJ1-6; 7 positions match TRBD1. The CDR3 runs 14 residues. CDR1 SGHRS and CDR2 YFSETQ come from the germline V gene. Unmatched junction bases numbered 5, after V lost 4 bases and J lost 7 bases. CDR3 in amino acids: CASSQGGNNSPLHF. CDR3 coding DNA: TGCGCCAGCAGCCAAGGGGGCAACAATTCACCCCTCCACTTT.

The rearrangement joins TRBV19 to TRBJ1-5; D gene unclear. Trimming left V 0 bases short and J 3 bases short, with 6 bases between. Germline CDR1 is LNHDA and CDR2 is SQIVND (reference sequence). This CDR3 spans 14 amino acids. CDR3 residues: CASSIEQVNQPQHF. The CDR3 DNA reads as TGTGCCAGTAGTATAGAACAAGTCAATCAGCCCCAGCATTTT.

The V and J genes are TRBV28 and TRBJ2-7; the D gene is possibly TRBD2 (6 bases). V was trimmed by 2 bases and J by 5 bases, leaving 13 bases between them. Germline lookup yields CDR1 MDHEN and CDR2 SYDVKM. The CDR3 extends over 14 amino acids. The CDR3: CASSLSLAIDEQYF. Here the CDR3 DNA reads TGTGCCAGCAGTTTAAGTCTAGCGATCGACGAGCAGTACTTC.

The chain's CDR3 is CASSLARVSYNEQFF. The CDR3 nucleotides read TGTGCCAGCAGCTTGGCGAGGGTTTCCTACAATGAGCAGTTCTTC. The rearrangement joins TRBV5-4 to TRBJ2-1; weak D call: TRBD2 (5 bases). From germline, CDR1 is SGHNT and CDR2 YYREEE (reference sequence). V was shortened by 0 bases and J by 1 base, with 8 bases between the two germline ends. The CDR3 totals 15 residues.

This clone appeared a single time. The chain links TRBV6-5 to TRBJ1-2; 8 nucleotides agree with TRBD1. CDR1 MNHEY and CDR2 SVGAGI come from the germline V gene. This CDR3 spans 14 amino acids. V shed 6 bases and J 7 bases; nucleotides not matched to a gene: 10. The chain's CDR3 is CASRTPGGAGGYTF. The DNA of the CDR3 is TGTGCCAGCAGGACCCCAGGGGGCGCGGGTGGCTACACCTTC.

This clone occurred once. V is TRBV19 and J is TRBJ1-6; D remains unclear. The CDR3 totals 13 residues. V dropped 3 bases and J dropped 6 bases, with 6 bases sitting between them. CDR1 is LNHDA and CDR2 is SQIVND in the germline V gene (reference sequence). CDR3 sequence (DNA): TGTGCCAGTAGTATGCGTCCTAATTCACCCCTCCACTTT. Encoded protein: CASSMRPNSPLHF. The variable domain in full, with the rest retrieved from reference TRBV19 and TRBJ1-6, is DGGITQSPKYLFRKEGQNVTLSCEQNLNHDAMYWYRQDPGQGLRLIYYSQIVNDFQKGDIAEGYSVSREKKESFPLTVTSAQKNPTAFYLCASSMRPNSPLHFGNGTRLTVT.

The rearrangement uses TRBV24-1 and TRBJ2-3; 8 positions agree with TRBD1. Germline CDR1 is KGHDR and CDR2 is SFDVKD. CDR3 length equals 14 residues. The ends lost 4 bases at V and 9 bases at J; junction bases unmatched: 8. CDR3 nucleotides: TGTGCCACCAGTGACCCACCGACAGGGGAGACGCAGTATTTT. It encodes CATSDPPTGETQYF.

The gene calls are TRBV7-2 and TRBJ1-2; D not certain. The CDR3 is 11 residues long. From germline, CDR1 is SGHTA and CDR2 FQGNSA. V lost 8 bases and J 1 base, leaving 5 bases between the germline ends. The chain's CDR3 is CASEINYGYTF. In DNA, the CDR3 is TGTGCCAGCGAGATTAACTATGGCTACACCTTC.

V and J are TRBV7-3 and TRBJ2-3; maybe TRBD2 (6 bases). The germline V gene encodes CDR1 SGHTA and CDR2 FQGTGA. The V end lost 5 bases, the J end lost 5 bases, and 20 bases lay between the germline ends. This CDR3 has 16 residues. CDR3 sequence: CASSLGGARVRDTQYF. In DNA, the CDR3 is TGTGCCAGCAGCCTAGGCGGGGCGCGCGTCAGAGATACGCAGTATTTT.

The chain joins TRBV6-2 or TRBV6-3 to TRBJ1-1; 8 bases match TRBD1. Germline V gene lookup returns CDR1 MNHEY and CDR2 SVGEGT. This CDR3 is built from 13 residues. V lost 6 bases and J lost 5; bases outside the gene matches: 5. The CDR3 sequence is CASSQGQVTEAFF. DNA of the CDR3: TGTGCCAGCAGCCAGGGACAGGTGACTGAAGCTTTCTTT.

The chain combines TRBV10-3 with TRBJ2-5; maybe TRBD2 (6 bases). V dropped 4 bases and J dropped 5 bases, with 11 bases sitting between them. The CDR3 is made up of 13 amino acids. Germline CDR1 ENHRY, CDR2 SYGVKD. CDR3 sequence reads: CAISGGERETQYF. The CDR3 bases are TGTGCCATCAGTGGGGGGGAGAGGGAGACCCAGTACTTC.

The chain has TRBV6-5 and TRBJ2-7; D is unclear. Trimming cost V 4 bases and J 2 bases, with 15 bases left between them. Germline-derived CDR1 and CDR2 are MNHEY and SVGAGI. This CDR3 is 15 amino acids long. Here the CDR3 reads CASSSLPADTYEQYF. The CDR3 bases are TGTGCCAGCAGTTCACTCCCGGCGGATACCTACGAGCAGTACTTC.

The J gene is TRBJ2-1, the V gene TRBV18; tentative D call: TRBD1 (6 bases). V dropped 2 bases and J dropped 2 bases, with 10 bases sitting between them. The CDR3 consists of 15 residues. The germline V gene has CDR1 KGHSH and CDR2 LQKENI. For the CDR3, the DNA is TGTGCCAGCTCACCAGGACCAGGGGCCTACAATGAGCAGTTCTTC. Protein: CASSPGPGAYNEQFF.

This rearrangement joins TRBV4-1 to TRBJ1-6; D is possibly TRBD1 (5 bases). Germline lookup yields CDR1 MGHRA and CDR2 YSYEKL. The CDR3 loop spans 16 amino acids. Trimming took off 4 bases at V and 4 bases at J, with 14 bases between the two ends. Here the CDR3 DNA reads TGCGCCAGCAGCCTCCTCAATCGGGGGTATAATTCACCCCTCCACTTT. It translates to CASSLLNRGYNSPLHF.

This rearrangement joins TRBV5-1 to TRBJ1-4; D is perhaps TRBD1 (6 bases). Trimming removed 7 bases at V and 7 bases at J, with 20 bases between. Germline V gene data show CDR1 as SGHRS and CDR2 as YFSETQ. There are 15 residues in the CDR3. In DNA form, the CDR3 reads TGCGCCAGCCGGACAACAGGGCGGGTTCTTGAAAAACTGTTTTTT. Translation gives CASRTTGRVLEKLFF. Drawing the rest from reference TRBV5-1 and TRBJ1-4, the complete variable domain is KAGVTQTPRYLIKTRGQQVTLSCSPISGHRSVSWYQQTPGQGLQFLFEYFSETQRNKGNFPGRFSGRQFSNSRSEMNVSTLELGDSALYLCASRTTGRVLEKLFFGSGTQLSVL.

CDR3 bases: TGTGCCAGCAGCCCGACTAGCTATCACACAGATACGCAGTATTTT. Translating gives CASSPTSYHTDTQYF. V usage is TRBV27 and J usage is TRBJ2-3; 7 bases fit TRBD2. The length of the CDR3 is 15 residues. Germline CDR1 reads MNHEY; CDR2 reads SMNVEV (reference sequence). V lost 6 bases, J lost 2 bases, and 8 bases stayed unmatched.